This TCR beta chain was sequenced in a study of regulatory T cells in long-lasting Graves disease. This clonotype appeared a few times. No antigen is known for it. Time point defined: persistent/refractory GD, antithyroid drugs over 5 years with positive TRAb. From PBMCs, RNA was extracted and then used to make the TCR library. An endocrinology department located in Xi'an, China, was where the patients came from. Construction of the TCR beta libraries employed iRepertoire HTBI primers in conjunction with Arm-PCR of CDR3 regions. TCRdb itself ran the multiplex PCR reads through MiXCR, one entry per CDR3 protein. The table lists some 470,000 distinct CDR3 sequences, 20% to 25% of them singletons. The CDR3 spans 15 residues. The V gene's germline CDR1 is MGHDK and CDR2 SYGVNS. Unmatched junction bases numbered 8, after V lost 5 bases and J lost 1 base. Notes on the study in general: Sharing of public clonotypes was greater in persistent patients (about 3,000) than in new patients (roughly 970). With persistent disease, TRBV28, TRBJ1-2 and TRBJ2-5 were the favored segments.

The receptor was derived from a female donor with Graves disease. The sequencing here drew on peripheral blood mononuclear cells (PBMCs), taken when the disease was refractory, from a patient treated with antithyroid drugs. The chain employs TRBV25-1 and TRBJ2-7, with TRBD1 matching 7 bases. The DNA for the CDR3 is TGTGCCAGCAGTCCCCCGGACAGGAGTTCCTACGAGCAGTACTTC. Translating gives CASSPPDRSSYEQYF.